A selection of T cell receptor beta chains follows, all from one sample in a study of shared clonotypes between healthy human individuals. Sequencing was performed with immunoSEQ multiplex PCR; in TCRdb, only in-frame clones are kept and a portion is missing. The sample holds about 2.3 million clones, 85% to 95% seen once. The sample taken for sequencing was naive CD4+ T cells from PBMCs. The receptors here all came from a young man in good health. Some clones in this sample may be carry-over from other donors' samples. Both conserved end residues are part of each CDR3. The D gene is left open where the match is weak. Clone size is stated in some rows and not others, as once, few, many or a class when expanded.

J: TRBJ2-1; size: once; V: TRBV5-1; D: TRBD1; DNA: TGCGCCAGCAGGGGGACAGGGGTTTCCTACAATGAGCAGTTCTTC; CDR3: CASRGTGVSYNEQFF
J: TRBJ2-3; size: .; V: TRBV7-2; D: TRBD2; DNA: TGTGCCAGCAGCTTAGATGGTCTCGCGGGAGGGCGGGAAGATACGCAGTATTTT; CDR3: CASSLDGLAGGREDTQYF
J: TRBJ2-5; size: .; V: TRBV10-3; D: .; DNA: TGTGCCATCAGTGTCGTCAACGGACCCCAAGAGACCCAGTACTTC; CDR3: CAISVVNGPQETQYF
J: TRBJ1-2; size: .; V: TRBV27; D: .; DNA: TGTGCCAGCAGTCCCAACCCCCCAAATCCGATCTATGGCTACACCTTC; CDR3: CASSPNPPNPIYGYTF
J: TRBJ2-1; size: .; V: TRBV27; D: .; DNA: TGTGCCAGCAGGCGGGACTTGTTGAGCTCCTACAATGAGCAGTTCTTC; CDR3: CASRRDLLSSYNEQFF
J: TRBJ2-5; size: .; V: TRBV2; D: TRBD2; DNA: TGTGCCAGCAGTGACGGGACTAGCCAGGTCTTTGAGACCCAGTACTTC; CDR3: CASSDGTSQVFETQYF
J: TRBJ2-7; size: .; V: TRBV10-3; D: TRBD1; DNA: TGTGCCATCAGTGATGACAGGGGGATCTACGAGCAGTACTTC; CDR3: CAISDDRGIYEQYF
J: TRBJ1-5; size: .; V: TRBV19; D: .; DNA: TGTGCCAGTAGTATCAGTGCGGCGGGGAGCAATCAGCCCCAGCATTTT; CDR3: CASSISAAGSNQPQHF
J: TRBJ1-3; size: .; V: TRBV11-2; D: .; DNA: TGTGCCAGCAGCTTGCGAACAGGCTTCTACTCTGGAAACACCATATATTTT; CDR3: CASSLRTGFYSGNTIYF
J: TRBJ1-2; size: .; V: TRBV7-2; D: .; DNA: TGTGCCAGCAGTCCGCCCGGAGGGGCAAACTATGGCTACACCTTC; CDR3: CASSPPGGANYGYTF
J: TRBJ2-7; size: .; V: TRBV29-1; D: .; DNA: TGCAGCGTTGGCCCCTTTGGCTCCACCTACGAGCAGTACTTC; CDR3: CSVGPFGSTYEQYF
J: TRBJ2-5; size: .; V: TRBV7-9; D: .; DNA: TGTGCCAGCAGCTTATCGGGGCAGGAAGAGACCCAGTACTTC; CDR3: CASSLSGQEETQYF
J: TRBJ1-4; size: .; V: TRBV9; D: .; DNA: TGTGCCAGCAGCCGGACGGGGGCTAATGAAAAACTGTTTTTT; CDR3: CASSRTGANEKLFF
J: TRBJ1-1; size: .; V: TRBV28; D: .; DNA: TGTGCCAGCAGTCAAGCCCGACCAACGGCTGAAGCTTTCTTT; CDR3: CASSQARPTAEAFF
J: TRBJ2-7; size: .; V: TRBV5-1; D: TRBD1; DNA: TGCGCCAGCAGCTCCCGGGACAGTTCCTACGAGCAGTACTTC; CDR3: CASSSRDSSYEQYF
J: TRBJ1-2; size: .; V: TRBV19; D: .; DNA: TGTGCCAGTAGTCGGCCGGAATTAGCTAACTATGGCTACACCTTC; CDR3: CASSRPELANYGYTF
J: TRBJ2-1; size: .; V: TRBV28; D: .; DNA: TGTGCCAGCAGTTTATACGGGGCAGGGGTGGAGTGGCGGTTCTTC; CDR3: CASSLYGAGVEWRFF
J: TRBJ2-3; size: .; V: TRBV9; D: .; DNA: TGTGCCAGCAGCGTAGATCAGGGGATCCCCGGAGATACGCAGTATTTT; CDR3: CASSVDQGIPGDTQYF
J: TRBJ2-3; size: .; V: TRBV19; D: TRBD1; DNA: TGTGCCAGTAGTATCGGGACAGGGCCAGATACGCAGTATTTT; CDR3: CASSIGTGPDTQYF
J: TRBJ2-7; size: .; V: TRBV5-4; D: TRBD2; DNA: TGTGCCATGACTAGCGGGACTAAGAAAGACTACGAGCAGTACTTC; CDR3: CAMTSGTKKDYEQYF
J: TRBJ2-1; size: .; V: TRBV5-5; D: TRBD2; DNA: TGTGCCAGCAGCTTGGGGACCGGGACTAGCGGGCAGGCTTCCTACAATGAGCAGTTCTTC; CDR3: CASSLGTGTSGQASYNEQFF
J: TRBJ1-1; size: few; V: TRBV9; D: .; DNA: TGTGCCAGCAGCGAGTTCCCGGGGCTGGCTGAAGCTTTCTTT; CDR3: CASSEFPGLAEAFF
J: TRBJ2-2; size: .; V: TRBV5-4; D: TRBD1; DNA: TGTGCCAGCAGCCTTTTCGGACAGGGAAGATACACCGGGGAGCTGTTTTTT; CDR3: CASSLFGQGRYTGELFF
J: TRBJ2-7; size: .; V: TRBV6-1; D: TRBD2; DNA: TGTGCCAGCAGTGAAGCGCATAGGTCTGGCTCTTTCGCGGGAGAACCCTACGAGCAGTACTTC; CDR3: CASSEAHRSGSFAGEPYEQYF
J: TRBJ2-1; size: .; V: TRBV9; D: .; DNA: TGTGCCAGCAGCGTAGCGGGGGGCGCTTTCCGTGAGCAGTTCTTC; CDR3: CASSVAGGAFREQFF
J: TRBJ2-6; size: .; V: TRBV5-1; D: .; DNA: TGCGCCAGCAGCCTCCTCCGACAGGGAGGTGGGGCCAACGTCCTGACTTTC; CDR3: CASSLLRQGGGANVLTF
J: TRBJ2-7; size: .; V: TRBV6-1; D: .; DNA: TGTGCCAGCAGCGACCGGCACTACGAGCAGTACTTC; CDR3: CASSDRHYEQYF
J: TRBJ1-2; size: .; V: TRBV21-1; D: .; DNA: TGTGCCAGCAGCAAAGGTCCGGGACAGGGGGACTATGGCTACACCTTC; CDR3: CASSKGPGQGDYGYTF
J: TRBJ1-4; size: .; V: TRBV9; D: .; DNA: TGTGCCAGCAGCGTATCCCAGGGCGGCGGTGAAAAACTGTTTTTT; CDR3: CASSVSQGGGEKLFF
J: TRBJ2-5; size: .; V: TRBV5-6; D: TRBD2; DNA: TGTGCCAGCAGCTTGTACGGGACTAGCGTAGAGACCCAGTACTTC; CDR3: CASSLYGTSVETQYF
J: TRBJ1-4; size: .; V: TRBV6-1; D: .; DNA: TGTGCCAGCAGTGATCTGTTTGCAACTAATGAAAAACTGTTTTTT; CDR3: CASSDLFATNEKLFF
J: TRBJ1-5; size: .; V: TRBV28; D: TRBD1; DNA: TGTGCCAGCAGTTACAGGGGCCGCGCCCACCAGCCCCAGCATTTT; CDR3: CASSYRGRAHQPQHF
J: TRBJ2-3; size: .; V: TRBV5-1; D: .; DNA: TGCGCCAGCAGCTTGATAGGAACAGATACGCAGTATTTT; CDR3: CASSLIGTDTQYF
J: TRBJ2-1; size: .; V: TRBV30; D: TRBD2; DNA: TGTGCCTGGAGACCCCGACTAGCGGGACCATACAATGAGCAGTTCTTC; CDR3: CAWRPRLAGPYNEQFF
J: TRBJ2-4; size: .; V: TRBV21-1; D: .; DNA: TGTGCCAGCAGCAAGCCGAAGAGCGGGTGGGCCAAAAACATTCAGTACTTC; CDR3: CASSKPKSGWAKNIQYF
J: TRBJ2-2; size: .; V: TRBV7-2; D: .; DNA: TGTGCCAGCAGCTTTCGCGGGAACACCGGGGAGCTGTTTTTT; CDR3: CASSFRGNTGELFF
J: TRBJ1-2; size: .; V: TRBV7-9; D: TRBD1; DNA: TGTGCCAGCAGCTTAGTTCTGGGACAGGGAAGTTTTGGCTACACCTTC; CDR3: CASSLVLGQGSFGYTF
J: TRBJ2-1; size: .; V: TRBV6-5; D: .; DNA: TGTGCCAGCAGTTACTCGTCGGGATGGGCTGATGAGCAGTTCTTC; CDR3: CASSYSSGWADEQFF
J: TRBJ2-5; size: .; V: TRBV5-1; D: TRBD2; DNA: TGCGCCAGCAGCTTAACGGGGGGAGAGACCCAGTACTTC; CDR3: CASSLTGGETQYF
J: TRBJ1-2; size: .; V: TRBV19; D: .; DNA: TGTGCCAGTAGCCCCGTTCCGAACTATGGCTACACCTTC; CDR3: CASSPVPNYGYTF
J: TRBJ1-1; size: .; V: TRBV19; D: .; DNA: TGTGCCAGTAAAGATTCGGGGAACACTGAAGCTTTCTTT; CDR3: CASKDSGNTEAFF
J: TRBJ2-3; size: .; V: TRBV27; D: TRBD2; DNA: TGTGCCAGCAGTTTCCGACTAGCGGGAGCAGATACGCAGTATTTT; CDR3: CASSFRLAGADTQYF
J: TRBJ2-2; size: once; V: TRBV6-5; D: .; DNA: TGTGCCAGCAGTTACGCCCGGGCCCCGAACACCGGGGAGCTGTTTTTT; CDR3: CASSYARAPNTGELFF
J: TRBJ2-5; size: .; V: TRBV29-1; D: .; DNA: TGCAGCGTGAGGGAAACAGGGTCGGCACTCCAAGAGACCCAGTACTTC; CDR3: CSVRETGSALQETQYF
J: TRBJ2-2; size: .; V: TRBV5-1; D: .; DNA: TGCGCCAGCAGCTTGGAACTAGCTGCCGGGGAGCTGTTTTTT; CDR3: CASSLELAAGELFF
J: TRBJ2-1; size: .; V: TRBV7-9; D: .; DNA: TGTGCCAGCAGCCCCCAGTGGGGGTCCAATGAGCAGTTCTTC; CDR3: CASSPQWGSNEQFF
J: TRBJ2-3; size: .; V: TRBV5-6; D: .; DNA: TGTGCCAGCAGCTGGGATCCCCTCACAGATACGCAGTATTTT; CDR3: CASSWDPLTDTQYF
J: TRBJ2-1; size: .; V: TRBV7-2; D: TRBD2; DNA: TGTGCCAGCAGCTCTATAGCGGGAGGGTACAATGAGCAGTTCTTC; CDR3: CASSSIAGGYNEQFF
J: TRBJ2-1; size: .; V: TRBV5-1; D: .; DNA: TGCGCCAGCAGCTTGGTACTGGAAGAGCAGTTCTTC; CDR3: CASSLVLEEQFF